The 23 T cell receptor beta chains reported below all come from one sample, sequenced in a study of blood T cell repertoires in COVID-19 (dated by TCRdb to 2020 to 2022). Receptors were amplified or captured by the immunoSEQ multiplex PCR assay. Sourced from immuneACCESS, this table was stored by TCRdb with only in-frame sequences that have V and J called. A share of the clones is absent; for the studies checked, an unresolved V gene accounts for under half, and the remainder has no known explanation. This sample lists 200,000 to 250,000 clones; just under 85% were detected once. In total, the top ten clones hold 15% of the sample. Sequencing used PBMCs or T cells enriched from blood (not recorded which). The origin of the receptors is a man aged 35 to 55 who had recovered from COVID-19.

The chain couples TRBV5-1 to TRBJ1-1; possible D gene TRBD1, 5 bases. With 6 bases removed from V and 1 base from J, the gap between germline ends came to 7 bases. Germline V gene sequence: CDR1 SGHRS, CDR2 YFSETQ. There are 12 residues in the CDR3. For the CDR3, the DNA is TGCGCCAGCAAGACAGAGAACACTGAAGCTTTCTTT. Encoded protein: CASKTENTEAFF.

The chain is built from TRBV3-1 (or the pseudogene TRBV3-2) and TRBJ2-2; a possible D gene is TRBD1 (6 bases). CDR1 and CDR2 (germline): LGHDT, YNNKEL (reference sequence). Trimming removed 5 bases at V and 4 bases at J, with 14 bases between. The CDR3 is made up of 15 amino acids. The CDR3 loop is CASSNRDIGTGELFF. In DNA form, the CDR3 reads TGTGCCAGCAGCAACCGGGACATAGGCACCGGGGAGCTGTTTTTT.

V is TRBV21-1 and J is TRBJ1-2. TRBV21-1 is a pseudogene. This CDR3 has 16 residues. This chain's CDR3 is CASSVRGNLANYGYTF. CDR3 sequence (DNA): TGTGCCAGCAGCGTTCGGGGTAACCTGGCGAACTATGGCTACACCTTC.

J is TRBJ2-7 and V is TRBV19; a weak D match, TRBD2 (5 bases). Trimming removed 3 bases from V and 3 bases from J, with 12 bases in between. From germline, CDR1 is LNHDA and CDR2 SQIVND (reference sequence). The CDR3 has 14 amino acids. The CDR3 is CASSIGGRNYEQYF. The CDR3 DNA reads TGTGCCAGTAGTATTGGCGGGCGTAACTACGAGCAGTACTTC.

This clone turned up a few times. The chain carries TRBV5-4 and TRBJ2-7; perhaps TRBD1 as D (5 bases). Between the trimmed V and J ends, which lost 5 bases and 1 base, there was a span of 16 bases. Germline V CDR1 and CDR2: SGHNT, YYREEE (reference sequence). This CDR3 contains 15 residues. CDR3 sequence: CASRSGREASYEQYF. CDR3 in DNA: TGTGCCAGCAGGTCGGGCAGGGAAGCGTCCTACGAGCAGTACTTC.

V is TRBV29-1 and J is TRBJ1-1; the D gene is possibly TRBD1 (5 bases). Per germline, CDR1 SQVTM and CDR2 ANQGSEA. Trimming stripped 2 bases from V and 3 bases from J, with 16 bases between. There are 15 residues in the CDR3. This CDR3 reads CSVETLGHEDTEAFF. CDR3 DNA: TGCAGCGTTGAAACCTTGGGGCATGAGGACACTGAAGCTTTCTTT.

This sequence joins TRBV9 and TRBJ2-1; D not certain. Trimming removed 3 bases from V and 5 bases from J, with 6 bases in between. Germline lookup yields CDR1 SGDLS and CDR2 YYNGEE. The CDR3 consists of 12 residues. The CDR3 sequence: CASSEQNNEQFF. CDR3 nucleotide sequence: TGTGCCAGCAGCGAACAGAACAATGAGCAGTTCTTC.

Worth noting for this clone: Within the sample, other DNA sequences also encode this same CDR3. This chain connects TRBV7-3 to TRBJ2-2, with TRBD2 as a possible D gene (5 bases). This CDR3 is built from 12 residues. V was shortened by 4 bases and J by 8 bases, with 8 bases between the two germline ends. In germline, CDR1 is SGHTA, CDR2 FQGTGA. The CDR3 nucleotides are TGTGCCAGCAGCTCTAGAGGGGGGGAGCTGTTTTTT. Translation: CASSSRGGELFF.

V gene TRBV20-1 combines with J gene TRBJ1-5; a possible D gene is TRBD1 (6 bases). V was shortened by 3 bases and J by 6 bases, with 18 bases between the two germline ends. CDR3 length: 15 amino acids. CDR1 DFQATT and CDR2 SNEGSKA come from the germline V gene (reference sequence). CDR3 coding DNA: TGCAGTGCTAGTGGGGGCAGGGTAATCGGTCAGCCCCAGCATTTT. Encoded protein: CSASGGRVIGQPQHF.

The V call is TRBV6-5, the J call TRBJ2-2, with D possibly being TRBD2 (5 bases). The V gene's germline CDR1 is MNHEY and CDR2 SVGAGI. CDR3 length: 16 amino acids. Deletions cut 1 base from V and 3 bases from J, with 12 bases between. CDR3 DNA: TGTGCCAGCAGTTACTTGGAGAGGGATCACACCGGGGAGCTGTTTTTT. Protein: CASSYLERDHTGELFF.

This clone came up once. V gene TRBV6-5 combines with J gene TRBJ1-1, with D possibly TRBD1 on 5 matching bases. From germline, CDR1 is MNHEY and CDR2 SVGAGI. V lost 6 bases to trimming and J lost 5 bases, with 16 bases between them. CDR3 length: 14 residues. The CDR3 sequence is CASSPRGLGTEAFF. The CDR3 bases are TGTGCCAGCAGCCCAAGGGGACTGGGGACTGAAGCTTTCTTT.

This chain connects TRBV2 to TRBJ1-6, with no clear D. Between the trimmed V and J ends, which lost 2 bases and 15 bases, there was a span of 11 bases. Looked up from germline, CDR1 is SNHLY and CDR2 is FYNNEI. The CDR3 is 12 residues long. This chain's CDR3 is CASSESDIGLHF. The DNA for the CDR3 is TGTGCCAGCAGTGAATCAGATATTGGCCTCCACTTT.

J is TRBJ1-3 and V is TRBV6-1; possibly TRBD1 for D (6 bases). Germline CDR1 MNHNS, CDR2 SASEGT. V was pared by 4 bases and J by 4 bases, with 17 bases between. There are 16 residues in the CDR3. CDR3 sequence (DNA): TGTGCCAGCAGTGCCTATTTCGGGGGGCTCGGAAACACCATATATTTT. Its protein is CASSAYFGGLGNTIYF.

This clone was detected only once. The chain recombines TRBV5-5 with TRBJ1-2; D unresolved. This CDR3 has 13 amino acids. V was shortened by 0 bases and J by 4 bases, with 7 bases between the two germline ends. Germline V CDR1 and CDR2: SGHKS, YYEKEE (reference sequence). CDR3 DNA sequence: TGTGCCAGCAGCTTGGGCAGTACCTATGGCTACACCTTC. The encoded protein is CASSLGSTYGYTF.

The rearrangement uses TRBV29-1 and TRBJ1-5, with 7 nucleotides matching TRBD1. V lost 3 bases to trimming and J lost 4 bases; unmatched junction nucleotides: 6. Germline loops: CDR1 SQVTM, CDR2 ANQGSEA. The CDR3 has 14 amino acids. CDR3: CSVETGQGNQPQHF. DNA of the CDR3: TGCAGCGTTGAGACAGGGCAGGGAAATCAGCCCCAGCATTTT.

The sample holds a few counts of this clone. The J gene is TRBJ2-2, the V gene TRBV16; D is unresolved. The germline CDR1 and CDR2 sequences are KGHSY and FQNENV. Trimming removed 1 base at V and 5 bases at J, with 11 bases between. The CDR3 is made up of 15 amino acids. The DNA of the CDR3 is TGTGCCAGCAGCCAATGGGCTCGGAAAACCGGGGAGCTGTTTTTT. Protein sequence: CASSQWARKTGELFF.

CDR3 DNA sequence: TGTGCCAGCAGCCCCCTGGGGAGCTCCTATAATTCACCCCTCCACTTT. Encoded protein: CASSPLGSSYNSPLHF. The chain is built from TRBV7-6 and TRBJ1-6; no clear D gene. Germline assignment: CDR1 SGHVS and CDR2 FNYEAQ. Trimming removed 5 bases from V and 0 bases from J, with 11 bases in between. This CDR3 has 16 residues.

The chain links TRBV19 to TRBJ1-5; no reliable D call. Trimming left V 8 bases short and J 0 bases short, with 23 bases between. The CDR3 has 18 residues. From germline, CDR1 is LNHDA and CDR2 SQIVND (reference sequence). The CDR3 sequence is CASQVGWAGLYSNQPQHF. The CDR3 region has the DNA TGTGCCAGTCAGGTCGGCTGGGCAGGCCTCTATAGCAATCAGCCCCAGCATTTT.

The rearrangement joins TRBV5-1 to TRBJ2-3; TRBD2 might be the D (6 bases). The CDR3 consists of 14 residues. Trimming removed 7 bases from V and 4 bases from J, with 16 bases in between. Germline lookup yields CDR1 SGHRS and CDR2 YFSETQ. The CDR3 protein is CASRLGVGADTQYF. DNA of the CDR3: TGCGCCAGCCGACTAGGAGTGGGCGCAGATACGCAGTATTTT.

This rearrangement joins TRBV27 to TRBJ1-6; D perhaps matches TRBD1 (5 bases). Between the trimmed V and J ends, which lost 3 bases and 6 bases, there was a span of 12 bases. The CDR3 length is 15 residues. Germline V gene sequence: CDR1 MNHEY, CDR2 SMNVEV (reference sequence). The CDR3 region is CASSFTWGGNSPLHF. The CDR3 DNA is TGTGCCAGCAGTTTTACTTGGGGGGGTAATTCACCCCTCCACTTT.

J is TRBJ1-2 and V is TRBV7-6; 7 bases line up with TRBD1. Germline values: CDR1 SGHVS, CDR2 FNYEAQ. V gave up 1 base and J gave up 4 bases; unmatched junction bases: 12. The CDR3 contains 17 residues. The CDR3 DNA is TGTGCCAGCAGCTTAGTTGCAGGGGGGTTAGATAGCTATGGCTACACCTTC. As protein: CASSLVAGGLDSYGYTF.

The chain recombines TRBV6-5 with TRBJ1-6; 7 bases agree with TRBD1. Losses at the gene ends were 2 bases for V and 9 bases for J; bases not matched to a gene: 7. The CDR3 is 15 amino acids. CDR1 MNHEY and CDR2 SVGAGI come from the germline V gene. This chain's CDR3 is CASSYRGPDLSPLHF. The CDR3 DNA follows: TGTGCCAGCAGTTACAGGGGGCCAGACCTTTCACCCCTCCACTTT.

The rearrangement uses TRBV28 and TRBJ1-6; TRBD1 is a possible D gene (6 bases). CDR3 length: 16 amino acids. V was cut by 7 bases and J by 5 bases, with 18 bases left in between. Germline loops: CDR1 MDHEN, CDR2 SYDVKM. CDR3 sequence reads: CASTLTGWPNNSPLHF. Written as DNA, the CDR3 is TGTGCCAGCACTCTAACAGGGTGGCCGAATAATTCACCCCTCCACTTT. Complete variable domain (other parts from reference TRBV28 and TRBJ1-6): DVKVTQSSRYLVKRTGEKVFLECVQDMDHENMFWYRQDPGLGLRLIYFSYDVKMKEKGDIPEGYSVSREKKERFSLILESASTNQTSMYLCASTLTGWPNNSPLHFGNGTRLTVT.